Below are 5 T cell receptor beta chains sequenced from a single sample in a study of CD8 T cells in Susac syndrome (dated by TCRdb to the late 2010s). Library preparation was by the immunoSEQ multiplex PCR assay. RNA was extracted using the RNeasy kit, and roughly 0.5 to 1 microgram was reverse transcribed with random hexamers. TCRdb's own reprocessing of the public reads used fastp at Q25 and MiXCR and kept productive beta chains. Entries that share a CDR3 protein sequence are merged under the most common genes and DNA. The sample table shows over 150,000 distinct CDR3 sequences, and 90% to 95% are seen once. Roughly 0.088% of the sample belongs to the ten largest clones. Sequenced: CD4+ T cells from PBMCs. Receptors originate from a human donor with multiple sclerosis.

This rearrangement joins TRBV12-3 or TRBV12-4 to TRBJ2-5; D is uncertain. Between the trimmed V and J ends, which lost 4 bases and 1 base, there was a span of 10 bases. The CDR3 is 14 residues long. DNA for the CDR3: TGTGCCAGCAGTTCCCTAGATCTCCAAGAGACCCAGTACTTC. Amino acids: CASSSLDLQETQYF.

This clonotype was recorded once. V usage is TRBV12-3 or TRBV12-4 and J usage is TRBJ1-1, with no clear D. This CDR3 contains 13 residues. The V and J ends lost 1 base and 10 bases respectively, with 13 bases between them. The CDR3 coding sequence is TGTGCCAGCAGTTTAGTTGCAGATCTTGCAGCTTTCTTT. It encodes CASSLVADLAAFF.

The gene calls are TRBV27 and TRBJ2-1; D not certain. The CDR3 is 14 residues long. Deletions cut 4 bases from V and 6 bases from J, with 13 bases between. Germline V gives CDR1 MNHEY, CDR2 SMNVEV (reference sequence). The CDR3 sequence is CASSSRPDGNEQFF. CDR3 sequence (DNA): TGTGCCAGCAGTTCCCGGCCAGATGGCAATGAGCAGTTCTTC.

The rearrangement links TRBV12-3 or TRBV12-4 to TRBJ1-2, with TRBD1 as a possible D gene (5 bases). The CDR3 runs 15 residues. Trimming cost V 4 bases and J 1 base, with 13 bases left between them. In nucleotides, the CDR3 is TGTGCCAGCAGTTCTGGGGCCTTGATTAACTATGGCTACACCTTC. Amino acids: CASSSGALINYGYTF.

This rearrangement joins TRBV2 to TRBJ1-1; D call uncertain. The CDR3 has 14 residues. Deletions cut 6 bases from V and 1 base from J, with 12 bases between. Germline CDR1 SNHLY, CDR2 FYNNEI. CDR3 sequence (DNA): TGTGCCAGCAGGGATGGGCTTGCGAACACTGAAGCTTTCTTT. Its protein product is CASRDGLANTEAFF.